The 14 T cell receptor beta chains presented below share a single source sample, sequenced in a study of cytomegalovirus exposure and HLA in healthy donors. The PCR made use of 60 Vbeta and 13 Jbeta primers. Sequenced by immunoSEQ multiplex PCR; TCRdb stores in-frame clones only, minus some. The sample has approximately 120,000 clones, about 76% seen once. Sequenced input: PBMCs. These receptors were taken from a woman aged 60 to 75 in good health and CMV-seropositive.

CDR3 in DNA: TGTGCCAGCATCGGACAGGGTGGCAATCAGCCCCAGCATTTT. Amino acids: CASIGQGGNQPQHF. V and J are TRBV2 and TRBJ1-5; 8 nucleotides agree with TRBD1. V lost 7 bases and J lost 2; bases outside the gene matches: 4. The CDR3 totals 14 residues. The germline V gene has CDR1 SNHLY and CDR2 FYNNEI.

The chain joins TRBV5-1 to TRBJ2-7; 8 bases are shared with TRBD2. The CDR3 contains 19 residues. Germline V gives CDR1 SGHRS, CDR2 YFSETQ. After removal of 3 bases from V and 1 base from J, the junction contained 18 bases not matched to a gene. CDR3 DNA sequence: TGCGCCAGCAGCTCAAGCAGCGTCACTAGCGGAGGGTCGTCCTACGAGCAGTACTTC. Its protein product is CASSSSSVTSGGSSYEQYF.

The chain links TRBV18 to TRBJ2-1; 8 positions match TRBD2. Trimming took 1 base from V and 9 from J; bases not matched to a gene: 8. The CDR3 has 15 residues. CDR1 is KGHSH and CDR2 is LQKENI in the germline V gene. CDR3 bases: TGTGCCAGCTCACCACTCGACTTAGCGGGATTTGAGCAGTTCTTC. This encodes CASSPLDLAGFEQFF.

J is TRBJ1-1 and V is TRBV29-1; 7 positions match TRBD1. Germline CDR1 reads SQVTM; CDR2 reads ANQGSEA. V lost 6 bases, J lost 0 bases, and 4 bases stayed unmatched. CDR3 length: 13 residues. CDR3 residues: CSVAGTVNTEAFF. The CDR3, as DNA: TGCAGCGTAGCCGGGACAGTGAACACTGAAGCTTTCTTT.

The chain combines TRBV6-5 with TRBJ1-2; D is perhaps TRBD1 (6 bases). The V and J ends lost 6 bases and 4 bases respectively, with 18 bases between them. Germline V gene data show CDR1 as MNHEY and CDR2 as SVGAGI. The CDR3 runs 15 residues. CDR3 sequence: CASRDAKGHLYGYTF. In DNA form, the CDR3 reads TGTGCCAGCAGGGACGCAAAGGGACATCTCTATGGCTACACCTTC.

The table lists this clone with a few counts. V and J are TRBV5-4 and TRBJ2-3; 11 positions agree with TRBD1. The CDR3 contains 19 residues. V lost 4 bases to trimming and J lost 1 base; unmatched junction nucleotides: 14. Germline loops: CDR1 SGHNT, CDR2 YYREEE (reference sequence). For the CDR3, the DNA is TGTGCCAGCAGCCACGGACAGGGGGCGATCCCTCTGGGCACAGATACGCAGTATTTT. The encoded protein is CASSHGQGAIPLGTDTQYF.

The V and J genes are TRBV12-5 and TRBJ2-7; TRBD2 might be the D (5 bases). Trimming pared 6 bases from V and 3 bases from J, leaving 6 bases between. The CDR3 sequence is 11 residues long. Germline CDR1 reads LGHNT; CDR2 reads FRNRAP. This chain's CDR3 is CASGRDYEQYF. In nucleotides, the CDR3 is TGTGCTAGTGGCCGGGACTACGAGCAGTACTTC.

The chain has TRBV4-2 and TRBJ2-1; 7 bases match TRBD2. J gave up 10 bases and V 1 base, and 13 bases lay outside the gene matches. The CDR3 sequence is 16 residues long. Germline V gene data show CDR1 as LGHNA and CDR2 as YNFKEQ. The CDR3 spells CASSQGTWETSIEQFF. CDR3 DNA: TGTGCCAGCAGCCAAGGTACATGGGAGACTAGCATCGAGCAGTTCTTC.

The CDR3 reads CASSPGGQETQYF. The CDR3 DNA reads TGTGCCAGCAGCCCCGGGGGACAGGAGACCCAGTACTTC. The rearrangement joins TRBV5-6 to TRBJ2-5, with D perhaps matching TRBD1 (7 bases). CDR3 size: 13 residues. CDR1 is SGHDT, CDR2 YYEEEE, per germline. Trimming removed 4 bases at V and 5 bases at J, with 12 bases between.

The rearrangement uses TRBV5-1 and TRBJ2-3, with 10 bases identical to TRBD1. In germline, CDR1 is SGHRS, CDR2 YFSETQ. This CDR3 spans 16 amino acids. After removal of 2 bases from V and 3 bases from J, the junction contained 6 bases not matched to a gene. The CDR3 DNA follows: TGCGCCAGCAGCTTACTTCCGGGACAGGGGACAGATACGCAGTATTTT. Amino acids: CASSLLPGQGTDTQYF.

The chain recombines TRBV4-3 with TRBJ2-2; 9 bases map to TRBD1. Trimming removed 2 bases from V and 6 bases from J; junction bases left unmatched: 10. Germline V gene data show CDR1 as LGHNA and CDR2 as YSLEER. CDR3 length equals 17 residues. The CDR3 protein is CASSQWTGELRAGELFF. CDR3 nucleotide sequence: TGCGCCAGCAGCCAATGGACAGGGGAGTTGCGCGCCGGGGAGCTGTTTTTT.

The V and J genes are TRBV15 and TRBJ2-7; 7 bases fit TRBD2. The CDR3 has 11 amino acids. In germline, CDR1 is LNHNV, CDR2 YYDKDF (reference sequence). Trimming took 3 bases from V and 7 from J; bases not matched to a gene: 0. CDR3 amino acids: CATSRGGEQYF. The CDR3 nucleotides are TGTGCCACCAGCAGGGGAGGGGAGCAGTACTTC.

The CDR3 loop is CASRGSRGRGTGELFF. DNA for the CDR3: TGTGCCAGCAGAGGAAGTAGGGGCCGAGGCACCGGGGAGCTGTTTTTT. The genes are TRBV9 and TRBJ2-2; TRBD1 might be the D (5 bases). With 5 bases removed from V and 4 bases from J, the gap between germline ends came to 18 bases. Germline V gene sequence: CDR1 SGDLS, CDR2 YYNGEE. This CDR3 contains 16 residues.

The rearrangement joins TRBV6-1 to TRBJ1-2; D is unresolved. Trimming pared 7 bases from V and 0 bases from J, leaving 12 bases between. CDR1 and CDR2 from the germline V gene are MNHNS and SASEGT. The CDR3 sequence is 14 residues long. Here the CDR3 reads CASTLVQSNYGYTF. CDR3 DNA: TGTGCCAGCACCTTAGTACAGTCTAACTATGGCTACACCTTC.